The 16 T cell receptor beta chains in this list originate from one sample, sequenced in a study of cytomegalovirus exposure and HLA in healthy donors. Only in-frame clones appear in the TCRdb table, and some are missing; sequencing was by immunoSEQ multiplex PCR. The sample lists about 67,000 clones, around 95% occurring once. Material: PBMCs. These TCRs come from a woman under 30 in good health and CMV-seronegative.

The genes are TRBV28 and TRBJ2-1, with 7 positions matching TRBD1. Trimming removed 9 bases from V and 5 bases from J; junction bases left unmatched: 10. The CDR3 length is 14 residues. Germline loops: CDR1 MDHEN, CDR2 SYDVKM. Here the CDR3 reads CASNTDRDNNEQFF. CDR3 nucleotide sequence: TGTGCCAGTAACACAGACAGGGACAACAATGAGCAGTTCTTC.

The V call is TRBV9, the J call TRBJ1-1; TRBD1 matches 10 bases. Germline CDR1 SGDLS, CDR2 YYNGEE. J gave up 11 bases and V 7 bases, and 11 bases lay outside the gene matches. The CDR3 totals 13 residues. CDR3: CASGTGETVGAFF. The CDR3 coding sequence is TGTGCCAGCGGGACAGGGGAAACGGTTGGGGCTTTCTTT. Together with reference TRBV9 and TRBJ1-1, the CDR3 gives the full variable domain: DSGVTQTPKHLITATGQRVTLRCSPRSGDLSVYWYQQSLDQGLQFLIQYYNGEERAKGNILERFSAQQFPDLHSELNLSSLELGDSALYFCASGTGETVGAFFGQGTRLTVV.

Written as DNA, the CDR3 is TGTGCCAGCAGGGGACTAGCGGGGGGGCGGGTGTTGGTAGATACGCAGTATTTT. It translates to CASRGLAGGRVLVDTQYF. The chain links TRBV2 to TRBJ2-3; 16 nucleotides agree with TRBD2. Germline CDR1 is SNHLY and CDR2 is FYNNEI. V shed 6 bases and J 5 bases; nucleotides not matched to a gene: 11. This CDR3 spans 18 amino acids.

V usage is TRBV7-2 and J usage is TRBJ2-3; the D gene is possibly TRBD1 (5 bases). Germline-derived CDR1 and CDR2 are SGHTA and FQGNSA. The V end was cut by 2 bases, the J end by 6 bases, with 12 bases between. This CDR3 comprises 14 residues. The CDR3 spells CASSLPPRQDTQYF. In DNA form, the CDR3 reads TGTGCCAGCAGCTTACCACCGAGACAGGATACGCAGTATTTT.

The genes are TRBV7-9 and TRBJ2-3, with 11 bases fitting TRBD2. CDR1 and CDR2 from the germline V gene are SEHNR and FQNEAQ (reference sequence). The V and J ends lost 2 bases and 0 bases, in that order; junction bases with no gene match: 4. The CDR3 spans 17 residues. CDR3 nucleotides: TGTGCCAGCAGCTTACCAACTAGCGGGGGAAGCACAGATACGCAGTATTTT. This encodes CASSLPTSGGSTDTQYF.

This chain joins TRBV27 and TRBJ2-3; tentative D call: TRBD1 (6 bases). Germline-derived CDR1 and CDR2 are MNHEY and SMNVEV (reference sequence). Trimming shortened V by 10 bases and J by 4 bases, and 21 bases separated the two germline ends. The CDR3 is 15 residues long. The CDR3 DNA follows: TGTGCCACCACCCCGCAATACAGGGTTGCAGATACGCAGTATTTT. Protein product: CATTPQYRVADTQYF.

The J gene is TRBJ1-5, the V gene TRBV10-2, with D hard to call. The CDR3 is made up of 13 amino acids. Germline V gene data show CDR1 as WSHSY and CDR2 as SAAADI. Trimming took 3 bases from V and 3 from J, leaving 6 bases between them. The CDR3 loop is CASSDSVNQPQHF. The DNA of the CDR3 is TGCGCCAGCAGTGACAGCGTCAATCAGCCCCAGCATTTT.

The chain joins TRBV5-4 to TRBJ2-7; 9 bases agree with TRBD2. V lost 6 bases and J lost 6; bases outside the gene matches: 13. The CDR3 length is 15 residues. In germline, CDR1 is SGHNT, CDR2 YYREEE (reference sequence). CDR3 region: CASTFGAGGISEQYF. CDR3 sequence (DNA): TGTGCCAGCACCTTCGGCGCGGGGGGGATCTCCGAGCAGTACTTC.

CDR3 residues: CAISDQMGGSYEQYF. The CDR3 DNA is TGTGCCATCAGTGACCAGATGGGGGGCTCCTACGAGCAGTACTTC. The J gene is TRBJ2-7, the V gene TRBV10-3, with a tentative D call TRBD2 (6 bases). Germline CDR1 is ENHRY and CDR2 is SYGVKD. V dropped 3 bases and J dropped 0 bases, with 12 bases sitting between them. The CDR3 runs to 15 residues.

The V call is TRBV6-5, the J call TRBJ1-5; D ambiguous. Trimming removed 2 bases at V and 2 bases at J, with 7 bases between. The CDR3 runs 14 residues. Germline V CDR1 and CDR2: MNHEY, SVGAGI. CDR3 protein: CASSYQEGNQPQHF. The CDR3, as DNA: TGTGCCAGCAGTTACCAGGAAGGCAATCAGCCCCAGCATTTT.

CDR3 sequence: CASSSRHTGQGRDNEQFF. In nucleotides, the CDR3 is TGTGCCAGCAGTTCCCGCCACACGGGACAGGGGAGGGACAATGAGCAGTTCTTC. The chain carries TRBV28 and TRBJ2-1, with 10 bases identical to TRBD1. The J segment lost 5 bases and the V segment lost 4 bases, leaving 14 bases of the junction unmatched. The CDR3 consists of 18 residues. In germline, CDR1 is MDHEN, CDR2 SYDVKM.

The chain is built from TRBV4-3 and TRBJ1-4, with D maybe TRBD1 (6 bases). Trimming removed 2 bases at V and 4 bases at J, with 11 bases between. Germline CDR1 and CDR2: LGHNA and YSLEER. The CDR3 totals 15 residues. In DNA, the CDR3 is TGCGCCAGCAGCCAAAACAGGGCACTTAATGAAAAACTGTTTTTT. Translation gives CASSQNRALNEKLFF.

This chain uses TRBV7-9 with TRBJ1-4; D uncertain. This CDR3 contains 13 residues. Looked up from germline, CDR1 is SEHNR and CDR2 is FQNEAQ (reference sequence). Trimming took off 10 bases at V and 0 bases at J, with 9 bases between the two ends. The CDR3 sequence is CATETSTNEKLFF. Here the CDR3 DNA reads TGTGCCACTGAGACATCAACTAATGAAAAACTGTTTTTT.

The V call is TRBV28, the J call TRBJ2-7, with 12 bases that match TRBD1. CDR1 is MDHEN and CDR2 is SYDVKM in the germline V gene. With 4 bases clipped from V and 5 bases from J, the junction kept 9 bases outside the gene matches. CDR3 length: 16 amino acids. In nucleotides, the CDR3 is TGTGCCAGCAGTTCCATGAGGGGGACAGGGGGCAACGAGCAGTACTTC. Its translation: CASSSMRGTGGNEQYF. Complete variable domain (other parts from reference TRBV28 and TRBJ2-7): DVKVTQSSRYLVKRTGEKVFLECVQDMDHENMFWYRQDPGLGLRLIYFSYDVKMKEKGDIPEGYSVSREKKERFSLILESASTNQTSMYLCASSSMRGTGGNEQYFGPGTRLTVT.

The chain links TRBV7-6 to TRBJ2-7, with 8 bases that match TRBD1. Trimming at V came to 5 bases and at J to 4 bases, leaving 4 bases not matched to a gene. CDR1 and CDR2 from the germline V gene are SGHVS and FNYEAQ. The CDR3 totals 13 residues. This CDR3 reads CASSARTGYEQYF. CDR3 nucleotides: TGTGCCAGCAGCGCCCGGACAGGGTACGAGCAGTACTTC.

The chain joins TRBV5-4 to TRBJ2-3, with D unclear. The CDR3 has 15 residues. V gave up 0 bases and J gave up 2 bases, with 10 bases separating them. The germline V gene has CDR1 SGHNT and CDR2 YYREEE (reference sequence). In DNA, the CDR3 is TGTGCCAGCAGCTTGGATAGCCATTTCACAGATACGCAGTATTTT. Residues: CASSLDSHFTDTQYF.